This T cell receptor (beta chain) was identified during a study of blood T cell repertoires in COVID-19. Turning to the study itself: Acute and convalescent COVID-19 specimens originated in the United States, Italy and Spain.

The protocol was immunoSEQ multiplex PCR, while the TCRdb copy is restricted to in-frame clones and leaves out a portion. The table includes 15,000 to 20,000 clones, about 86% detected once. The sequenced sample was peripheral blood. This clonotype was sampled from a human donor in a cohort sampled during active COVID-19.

The CDR3 loop is CASSTPGQTYEQYF. CDR3 nucleotides: TGTGCCAGCAGCACGCCGGGACAAACCTACGAGCAGTACTTC. This sequence joins TRBV5-4 and TRBJ2-7, with TRBD1 as a possible D gene (6 bases). The CDR3 contains 14 residues. The V end lost 4 bases, the J end lost 2 bases, and 13 bases lay between the germline ends. Germline assignment: CDR1 SGHNT and CDR2 YYREEE (reference sequence).